This T cell receptor (beta chain) comes out of a study of blood T cell repertoires in COVID-19. About the research overall: The study drew acute and convalescent COVID-19 samples from the United States, Italy and Spain. The analysed material was cDNA or gDNA that came from T cells, B-cell-depleted T cells, or PBMCs.

Germline V CDR1 and CDR2: LGHDT, YNNKEL (reference sequence). Germline trimming cut 4 bases from V and 8 bases from J; bases unmatched to any gene: 2. This CDR3 has 14 residues. How the authors handled the data: Amplification from reference gene primers served as the basis for estimated nucleated cell counts. Profiling relied on immunoSEQ multiplex PCR, and the TCRdb table lists in-frame clones only, not all of them. V, J and clone size are taken as reported in that table, and D and trimming were inferred from the DNA itself. The sample consists of some 370,000 clones, 89% of them appearing once. The sequence came from a middle-aged man with acute or convalescent COVID-19. The chain carries TRBV3-1 (or the pseudogene TRBV3-2) and TRBJ1-6; 10 bases line up with TRBD1. Sequenced material: peripheral blood. CDR3: CASSLTGGYSPLHF. For the CDR3, the DNA is TGTGCCAGCAGCCTGACAGGGGGCTATTCACCCCTCCACTTT.